This T cell receptor (beta chain) was captured in a study of blood T cell repertoires in COVID-19. This CDR3 contains 16 residues. From germline, CDR1 is SGHTA and CDR2 FQGNSA. The V and J ends lost 7 bases and 1 base respectively, with 16 bases between them. Measured with immunoSEQ multiplex PCR; TCRdb has only the in-frame clones, and not every one. The sample has a few hundred thousand clones; just under 90% are singletons. This clone was picked up a small number of times. Sequences were obtained from PBMCs or T cells enriched from blood (not recorded which). This sequence joins TRBV7-2 and TRBJ2-2; D not resolved. The receptor was derived from a woman aged 45-59 years who had been exposed to COVID-19. The CDR3: CASIDRVRLNTGELFF. The CDR3 DNA reads TGTGCCAGCATCGACCGGGTGAGGTTGAACACCGGGGAGCTGTTTTTT.